This T cell receptor beta chain was identified in a study of cytomegalovirus exposure and HLA in healthy donors. This CDR3 has 15 amino acids. The germline gives CDR1 SEHNR, CDR2 FQNEAQ (reference sequence). V lost 5 bases, J lost 1 base, and 15 bases lay in between. Sequencing was performed with immunoSEQ multiplex PCR; in TCRdb, only in-frame clones are kept and a portion is missing. The sample includes about 120,000 clones, approximately 88% of them seen just once. The gene calls are TRBV7-9 and TRBJ2-7; possibly TRBD2 for D (6 bases). Material for sequencing was PBMCs. This clonotype was sampled from a woman aged 18-29 years in good health and CMV-seropositive. DNA of the CDR3: TGTGCCAGCAGCGGCCCCGGGAGAGGATCCTACGAGCAGTACTTC. It yields the protein CASSGPGRGSYEQYF.